The 28 T cell receptor beta chains below all came from one sample that was sequenced in a study of T cell repertoires in cytomegalovirus infection. TCRdb recomputed calls from the reads with MiXCR, one row per CDR3 protein. The sample carries more than 110,000 distinct CDR3 sequences, around 32% recorded once. No antigen has been identified for these receptors. This material consisted of CD8+ T cells from cultured PBMCs, taken from culture after CMV antigen stimulation. These TCRs come from a human donor in good health (CMV status not recorded). Some clones in this sample may be carry-over from other donors' samples.

The J gene is TRBJ2-3, the V gene TRBV29-1, with no clear D. Germline V gene lookup returns CDR1 SQVTM and CDR2 ANQGSEA. V lost 4 bases, J lost 1 base, and 0 bases lay in between. This CDR3 has 10 residues. The CDR3 loop is CSVGTDTQYF. The CDR3 DNA is TGCAGCGTTGGCACAGATACGCAGTATTTT.

The sample holds a few counts of this clonotype. V gene TRBV9 combines with J gene TRBJ2-1; 9 nucleotides align to TRBD2. V trimming: 0 bases; J trimming: 3 bases; junction bases outside the gene matches: 10. From germline, CDR1 is SGDLS and CDR2 YYNGEE. This CDR3 spans 18 amino acids. CDR3 nucleotide sequence: TGTGCCAGCAGCGTAGGAAGGGTAGCGGGGGCTATCTACAATGAGCAGTTCTTC. Protein product: CASSVGRVAGAIYNEQFF.

This clonotype has only a few counts. The chain is built from TRBV25-1 and TRBJ2-1; TRBD2 matches at 10 bases. V was pared by 2 bases and J by 5 bases, with 6 bases of the junction left unmatched. CDR1 MGHDK and CDR2 SYGVNS come from the germline V gene. The CDR3 sequence is 16 residues long. The CDR3 nucleotides are TGTGCCAGCAGTGAAATTGGACTAGCGGTTAACAATGAGCAGTTCTTC. Translating gives CASSEIGLAVNNEQFF. Together with reference TRBV25-1 and TRBJ2-1, the CDR3 gives the full variable domain: EADIYQTPRYLVIGTGKKITLECSQTMGHDKMYWYQQDPGMELHLIHYSYGVNSTEKGDLSSESTVSRIRTEHFPLTLESARPSHTSQYLCASSEIGLAVNNEQFFGPGTRLTVL.

The rearrangement links TRBV3-1 to TRBJ1-3; tentative D call: TRBD1 (5 bases). Trimming removed 0 bases at V and 4 bases at J, with 16 bases between. The germline V gene encodes CDR1 LGHDT and CDR2 YNNKEL (reference sequence). The CDR3 has 17 amino acids. CDR3 residues: CASSQEPSRGFGNTIYF. The CDR3 DNA reads TGTGCCAGCAGCCAAGAACCCTCTCGGGGGTTCGGAAACACCATATATTTT.

The gene calls are TRBV28 and TRBJ1-3; D is unresolved. In germline, CDR1 is MDHEN, CDR2 SYDVKM. With 3 bases removed from V and 3 bases from J, the gap between germline ends came to 3 bases. The CDR3 extends over 12 amino acids. CDR3 sequence (DNA): TGTGCCAGCAGTTTGAGTGGAAACACCATATATTTT. Its translation: CASSLSGNTIYF.

The chain uses TRBV14 and TRBJ2-7, with 9 bases aligning to TRBD1. V lost 2 bases, J lost 2 bases, and 7 bases stayed unmatched. There are 16 residues in the CDR3. CDR1 SGHDN and CDR2 FVKESK come from the germline V gene. The CDR3 protein is CASSQSPGTGTYEQYF. In nucleotides, the CDR3 is TGTGCCAGCAGCCAATCACCCGGGACAGGGACCTACGAGCAGTACTTC.

The chain links TRBV5-6 to TRBJ2-7; the D is unclear. This CDR3 has 14 amino acids. V lost 2 bases to trimming and J lost 2 bases, with 11 bases between them. CDR1 SGHDT and CDR2 YYEEEE come from the germline V gene. The CDR3: CASSLGPLTYEQYF. DNA for the CDR3: TGTGCCAGCAGCTTAGGACCCCTTACCTACGAGCAGTACTTC. The full variable domain, completed using reference TRBV5-6 and TRBJ2-7, is DAGVTQSPTHLIKTRGQQVTLRCSPKSGHDTVSWYQQALGQGPQFIFQYYEEEERQRGNFPDRFSGHQFPNYSSELNVNALLLGDSALYLCASSLGPLTYEQYFGPGTRLTVT.

This clonotype was observed many times. This sequence joins TRBV20-1 and TRBJ2-5; 12 bases line up with TRBD2. Looked up from germline, CDR1 is DFQATT and CDR2 is SNEGSKA (reference sequence). The CDR3 has 14 residues. V lost 6 bases to trimming and J lost 1 base; unmatched junction nucleotides: 3. CDR3 in DNA: TGCAGTGCAGGACTAGCGGGGTTCCAAGAGACCCAGTACTTC. This sequence encodes CSAGLAGFQETQYF.

In its sample, this clonotype was seen a few times. The rearrangement uses TRBV19 and TRBJ1-1; D uncertain. This CDR3 spans 13 amino acids. V was shortened by 1 base and J by 4 bases, with 7 bases between the two germline ends. Germline V lookup: CDR1 LNHDA, CDR2 SQIVND (reference sequence). The CDR3 loop is CASSIAMTTEAFF. For the CDR3, the DNA is TGTGCCAGTAGTATAGCGATGACCACTGAAGCTTTCTTT.

This clonotype was seen a handful of times. The chain links TRBV7-8 to TRBJ2-5, with D possibly TRBD1 on 6 matching bases. CDR1 is SGHVS, CDR2 FQNEAQ, per germline. The germline V and J ends were trimmed by 5 bases and 5 bases, with 15 bases remaining between them. The CDR3 is 14 amino acids. CDR3 coding DNA: TGTGCCAGCAGCCTCGCAGGGGTAGCGGAGACCCAGTACTTC. It encodes CASSLAGVAETQYF.

The V and J genes are TRBV9 and TRBJ2-3; D is undetermined. CDR1 and CDR2 (germline): SGDLS, YYNGEE. Trimming took off 0 bases at V and 1 base at J, with 12 bases between the two ends. The CDR3 spans 16 residues. As DNA, the CDR3 is TGTGCCAGCAGCGTAGCTTGGGAACGAGGCACAGATACGCAGTATTTT. Translation: CASSVAWERGTDTQYF.

This clonotype was counted ten times or more. The chain couples TRBV11-2 to TRBJ2-2, with 9 bases that match TRBD1. Losses at the gene ends were 8 bases for V and 3 bases for J; bases not matched to a gene: 7. Germline V CDR1 and CDR2: SGHAT, FQNNGV. The CDR3 is 15 amino acids. CDR3 loop: CASQPGTGYTGELFF. The DNA for the CDR3 is TGTGCCAGCCAACCCGGGACAGGGTACACCGGGGAGCTGTTTTTT. Full variable domain (missing parts from reference TRBV11-2 and TRBJ2-2): EAGVAQSPRYKIIEKRQSVAFWCNPISGHATLYWYQQILGQGPKLLIQFQNNGVVDDSQLPKDRFSAERLKGVDSTLKIQPAKLEDSAVYLCASQPGTGYTGELFFGEGSRLTVL.

The sample holds many counts of this clonotype. The chain links TRBV25-1 to TRBJ2-1; D gene uncertain. Germline assignment: CDR1 MGHDK and CDR2 SYGVNS. The CDR3 length is 10 residues. V was cut by 8 bases and J by 8 bases, with 7 bases left in between. The CDR3 region has the DNA TGTGCCAGCTTTGGGTATGAGCAGTTCTTC. This gives the protein CASFGYEQFF.

The V and J genes are TRBV11-2 and TRBJ1-1, with D uncertain. Trimming left V 4 bases short and J 3 bases short, with 9 bases between. Germline-derived CDR1 and CDR2 are SGHAT and FQNNGV. The CDR3 covers 13 residues. The CDR3 loop reads CASSSRRDTEAFF. Written as DNA, the CDR3 is TGTGCCAGCAGCTCGAGGAGGGACACTGAAGCTTTCTTT.

The gene calls are TRBV12-3 or TRBV12-4 and TRBJ2-7, with a weak D call TRBD2 (6 bases). This CDR3 spans 11 amino acids. V shed 8 bases and J shed 4 bases, with 9 bases lying between them. The CDR3 spells CASGGTYEQYF. The CDR3 bases are TGTGCCAGCGGGGGGACGTACGAGCAGTACTTC.

This rearrangement joins TRBV2 to TRBJ2-7, with TRBD1 identical over 7 bases. The CDR3 consists of 15 residues. V shed 2 bases and J 2 bases; nucleotides not matched to a gene: 6. Germline V CDR1 and CDR2: SNHLY, FYNNEI. The CDR3 is CASSENRGRAYEQYF. The DNA of the CDR3 is TGTGCCAGCAGTGAAAACAGGGGAAGAGCCTACGAGCAGTACTTC. The entire variable domain, with the rest obtained from reference TRBV2 and TRBJ2-7, is as follows: EPEVTQTPSHQVTQMGQEVILRCVPISNHLYFYWYRQILGQKVEFLVSFYNNEISEKSEIFDDQFSVERPDGSNFTLKIRSTKLEDSAMYFCASSENRGRAYEQYFGPGTRLTVT.

The rearrangement joins TRBV12-3 or TRBV12-4 to TRBJ2-5; TRBD1 aligns across 7 bases. V trimming: 3 bases; J trimming: 3 bases; junction bases outside the gene matches: 4. CDR3 length: 14 residues. The CDR3 DNA follows: TGTGCCAGCAGTTTGGGTCAGGGGGAAGAGACCCAGTACTTC. It translates to CASSLGQGEETQYF.

The chain joins TRBV11-2 to TRBJ2-7, with D maybe TRBD1 (5 bases). Germline CDR1 reads SGHAT; CDR2 reads FQNNGV. CDR3 length: 14 residues. V was trimmed by 4 bases and J by 2 bases, leaving 12 bases between them. This CDR3 reads CASSSIGATYEQYF. The DNA for the CDR3 is TGTGCCAGCAGCTCGATAGGGGCCACCTACGAGCAGTACTTC. Full variable domain (missing parts from reference TRBV11-2 and TRBJ2-7): EAGVAQSPRYKIIEKRQSVAFWCNPISGHATLYWYQQILGQGPKLLIQFQNNGVVDDSQLPKDRFSAERLKGVDSTLKIQPAKLEDSAVYLCASSSIGATYEQYFGPGTRLTVT.

The rearrangement links TRBV7-9 to TRBJ2-1; tentative D call: TRBD1 (5 bases). The germline gives CDR1 SEHNR, CDR2 FQNEAQ (reference sequence). The CDR3 spans 14 residues. The ends were cut back, 1 base at V and 13 bases at J, with 17 bases in the middle. DNA of the CDR3: TGTGCCAGCAGCTTAGTAAGGTGGACAAGAATCCAGTTCTTC. Translation gives CASSLVRWTRIQFF.

The chain joins TRBV12-3 or TRBV12-4 to TRBJ2-3; 9 nucleotides match TRBD2. J lost 4 bases, V lost 1 base, and 9 bases had no gene match. CDR3 size: 17 residues. This CDR3 is CASSLDYLAGLADTQYF. CDR3 coding DNA: TGTGCCAGCAGTTTAGACTACCTAGCGGGGTTGGCAGATACGCAGTATTTT.

This clonotype has only a few counts. V usage is TRBV27 and J usage is TRBJ1-3, with D unresolved. The CDR3 sequence is 14 residues long. Germline-derived CDR1 and CDR2 are MNHEY and SMNVEV (reference sequence). V lost 4 bases and J 3 bases, leaving 10 bases between the germline ends. CDR3 residues: CASSSSERGNTIYF. CDR3 nucleotides: TGTGCCAGCAGTTCATCAGAACGTGGAAACACCATATATTTT.

J is TRBJ2-7 and V is TRBV7-2; tentative D call: TRBD1 (6 bases). Germline-derived CDR1 and CDR2 are SGHTA and FQGNSA. V lost 3 bases, J lost 4 bases, and 10 bases lay in between. This CDR3 has 13 amino acids. The CDR3 DNA sequence: TGTGCCAGCAGCTTGGGGACACCTTACGAGCAGTACTTC. It yields the protein CASSLGTPYEQYF.

A few counts support this clonotype. This chain connects TRBV5-6 to TRBJ1-2; D may be TRBD1 (5 bases). The CDR3 runs to 17 residues. CDR1 and CDR2 (germline): SGHDT, YYEEEE. Deletions cut 4 bases from V and 4 bases from J, with 23 bases between. The CDR3 sequence is CASSPLVWRDVLYGYTF. The CDR3 DNA reads as TGTGCCAGCAGCCCCCTCGTTTGGAGGGACGTCCTCTATGGCTACACCTTC. The variable domain in full, completed from reference TRBV5-6 and TRBJ1-2, reads DAGVTQSPTHLIKTRGQQVTLRCSPKSGHDTVSWYQQALGQGPQFIFQYYEEEERQRGNFPDRFSGHQFPNYSSELNVNALLLGDSALYLCASSPLVWRDVLYGYTFGSGTRLTVV.

This chain uses TRBV11-1 with TRBJ2-1; 10 nucleotides match TRBD2. Trimming removed 1 base from V and 7 bases from J; junction bases left unmatched: 13. CDR3 length: 18 residues. Germline loops: CDR1 SGHAT, CDR2 FQDESV (reference sequence). The CDR3 spells CASSLVRVASGGLNEQFF. In DNA, the CDR3 is TGTGCCAGCAGCTTAGTGCGAGTGGCTAGCGGGGGACTGAATGAGCAGTTCTTC.

The V call is TRBV27, the J call TRBJ1-6; tentatively, D is TRBD1 (5 bases). V lost 3 bases, J lost 7 bases, and 13 bases lay in between. This CDR3 is built from 15 residues. Germline V lookup: CDR1 MNHEY, CDR2 SMNVEV (reference sequence). This CDR3 reads CASSFLGEPNSPLHF. The CDR3 DNA is TGTGCCAGCAGTTTTCTAGGGGAACCCAATTCACCCCTCCACTTT.

V usage is TRBV7-9 and J usage is TRBJ2-7; 9 bases align to TRBD2. This CDR3 is 16 amino acids long. With 5 bases clipped from V and 3 bases from J, the junction kept 11 bases outside the gene matches. Per the germline V gene, CDR1 is SEHNR and CDR2 is FQNEAQ (reference sequence). Here the CDR3 DNA reads TGTGCCAGCAGCACCACCTTAGCGGGGGACTTCTACGAGCAGTACTTC. As protein: CASSTTLAGDFYEQYF.

This clonotype was counted at least ten times. The V and J genes are TRBV12-3 or TRBV12-4 and TRBJ2-5; D remains unclear. The CDR3 is made up of 14 amino acids. V dropped 2 bases and J dropped 0 bases, with 7 bases sitting between them. This chain's CDR3 is CASSLPGNQETQYF. The DNA of the CDR3 is TGTGCCAGCAGTTTACCTGGGAACCAAGAGACCCAGTACTTC.

The gene calls are TRBV6-1 and TRBJ1-3, with no clear D. Trimming cost V 0 bases and J 7 bases, with 19 bases left between them. From germline, CDR1 is MNHNS and CDR2 SASEGT. The CDR3 has 17 amino acids. CDR3 loop: CASSEATWAFGGNTIYF. CDR3 nucleotide sequence: TGTGCCAGCAGTGAAGCGACTTGGGCTTTCGGCGGGAACACCATATATTTT.